The 5 T cell receptor beta chains reported below all come from one sample, sequenced in a study of CD8 T cells in Susac syndrome. Random hexamers primed reverse transcription of about 0.45 to 1 ug RNA. TCRdb redid the calling of the immunoSEQ multiplex PCR reads with MiXCR, one entry per CDR3 protein. Of around 150,000 distinct CDR3 sequences detected, about 95% appear once; the ten largest clones hold more than 0.15%. The sample comprised CD8+ T cells from PBMCs. The receptors come from a human donor with Susac syndrome.

The chain combines TRBV2 with TRBJ2-7; 11 bases align to TRBD2. The CDR3 loop spans 15 amino acids. Germline V gene data show CDR1 as SNHLY and CDR2 as FYNNEI. The ends lost 6 bases at V and 1 base at J; junction bases unmatched: 5. The CDR3 DNA is TGTGCCAGCAGAAAACTAGCGGGAGCGTCCTACGAGCAGTACTTC. Its translation is CASRKLAGASYEQYF.

In nucleotides, the CDR3 is TGTGCCACCAGTGACCCGAAAAGCGGGAGGTTTGGAGAGACCCAGTACTTC. Encoded protein: CATSDPKSGRFGETQYF. The chain links TRBV24-1 to TRBJ2-5, with 9 bases that match TRBD2. Germline CDR1 KGHDR, CDR2 SFDVKD. J was trimmed by 4 bases and V by 4 bases; bases with no gene match: 12. This CDR3 is 17 amino acids long.

The chain joins TRBV4-2 to TRBJ2-1, with D perhaps matching TRBD2 (5 bases). V lost 0 bases and J lost 4, with 19 bases in between. The germline V gene has CDR1 LGHNA and CDR2 YNFKEQ. The CDR3 runs 18 residues. The CDR3: CASSQEGSSLSKYNEQFF. CDR3 in DNA: TGTGCCAGCAGCCAAGAGGGCTCTAGCCTCTCCAAATACAATGAGCAGTTCTTC.

This chain uses TRBV14 with TRBJ1-2, with 8 bases identical to TRBD1. The J segment lost 7 bases and the V segment lost 1 base, leaving 8 bases of the junction unmatched. Germline CDR1 SGHDN, CDR2 FVKESK. The CDR3 is made up of 15 amino acids. The CDR3 DNA follows: TGTGCCAGCAGCCAAGCGAGGACAGGGCTGGGTGGCTACACCTTC. This gives the protein CASSQARTGLGGYTF. The entire variable domain, with the rest obtained from reference TRBV14 and TRBJ1-2, is as follows: EAGVTQFPSHSVIEKGQTVTLRCDPISGHDNLYWYRRVMGKEIKFLLHFVKESKQDESGMPNNRFLAERTGGTYSTLKVQPAELEDSGVYFCASSQARTGLGGYTFGSGTRLTVV.

The CDR3 is CASSSLDQTQYF. The CDR3 DNA is TGTGCCAGCAGCTCCCTCGACCAAACGCAGTATTTT. The chain carries TRBV11-2 and TRBJ2-3; D not certain. Trimming shortened V by 4 bases and J by 9 bases, and 11 bases separated the two germline ends. This CDR3 has 12 residues. Germline V gene data show CDR1 as SGHAT and CDR2 as FQNNGV.